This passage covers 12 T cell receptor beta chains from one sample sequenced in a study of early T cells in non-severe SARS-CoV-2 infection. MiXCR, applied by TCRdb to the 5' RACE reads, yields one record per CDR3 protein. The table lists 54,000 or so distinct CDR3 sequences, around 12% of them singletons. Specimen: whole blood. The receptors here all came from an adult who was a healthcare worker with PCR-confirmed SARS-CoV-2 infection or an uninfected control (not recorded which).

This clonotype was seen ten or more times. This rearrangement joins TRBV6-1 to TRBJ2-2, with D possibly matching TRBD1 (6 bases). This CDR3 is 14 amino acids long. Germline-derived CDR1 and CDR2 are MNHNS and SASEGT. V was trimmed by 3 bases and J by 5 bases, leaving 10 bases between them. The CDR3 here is CASSEGARTGELFF. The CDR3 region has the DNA TGTGCCAGCAGTGAGGGGGCGAGGACCGGGGAGCTGTTTTTT.

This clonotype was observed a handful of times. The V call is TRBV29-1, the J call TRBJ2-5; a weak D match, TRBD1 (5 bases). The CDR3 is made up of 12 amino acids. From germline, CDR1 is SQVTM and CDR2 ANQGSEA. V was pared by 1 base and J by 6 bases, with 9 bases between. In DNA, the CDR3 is TGCAGCGTTGAAGGACAGTGGCAGACCCAGTACTTC. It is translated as CSVEGQWQTQYF.

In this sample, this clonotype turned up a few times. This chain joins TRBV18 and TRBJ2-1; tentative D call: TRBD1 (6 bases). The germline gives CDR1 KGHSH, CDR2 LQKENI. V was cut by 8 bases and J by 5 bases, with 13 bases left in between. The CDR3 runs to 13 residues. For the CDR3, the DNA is TGTGCCAGCGCACAGGGAACAGACAATGAGCAGTTCTTC. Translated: CASAQGTDNEQFF.

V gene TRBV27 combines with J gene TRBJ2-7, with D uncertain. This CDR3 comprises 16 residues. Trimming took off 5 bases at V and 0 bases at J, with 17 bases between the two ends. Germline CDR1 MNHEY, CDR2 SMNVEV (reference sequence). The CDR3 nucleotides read TGTGCCAGCAGTCTCCAACGGACGGGTAGCTCCTACGAGCAGTACTTC. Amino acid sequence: CASSLQRTGSSYEQYF.

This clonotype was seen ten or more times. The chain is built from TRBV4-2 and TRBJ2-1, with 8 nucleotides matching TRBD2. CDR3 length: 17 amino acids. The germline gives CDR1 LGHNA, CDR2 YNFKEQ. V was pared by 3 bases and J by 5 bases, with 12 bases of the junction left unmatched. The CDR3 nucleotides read TGTGCCAGCAGCCAGGCCTTCGGCGCGGGAGGAAACAATGAGCAGTTCTTC. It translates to CASSQAFGAGGNNEQFF.

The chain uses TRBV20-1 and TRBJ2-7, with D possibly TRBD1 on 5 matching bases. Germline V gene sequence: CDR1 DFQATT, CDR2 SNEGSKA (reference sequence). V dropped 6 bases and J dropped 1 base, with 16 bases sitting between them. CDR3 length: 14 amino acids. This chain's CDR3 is CSATSGHRSYEQYF. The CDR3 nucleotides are TGCAGTGCCACATCAGGACATCGATCCTACGAGCAGTACTTC.

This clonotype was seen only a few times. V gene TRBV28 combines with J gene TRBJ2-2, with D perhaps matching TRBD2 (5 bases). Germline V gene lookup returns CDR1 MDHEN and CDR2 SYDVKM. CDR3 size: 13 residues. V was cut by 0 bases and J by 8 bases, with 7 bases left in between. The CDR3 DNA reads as TGTGCCAGCAGTTTATGGCCGGGGGGGGAGCTGTTTTTT. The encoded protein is CASSLWPGGELFF.

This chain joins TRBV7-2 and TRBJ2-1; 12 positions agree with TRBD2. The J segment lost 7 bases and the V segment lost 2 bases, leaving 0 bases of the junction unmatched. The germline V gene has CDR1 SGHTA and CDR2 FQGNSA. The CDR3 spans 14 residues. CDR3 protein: CASSLLAGGNEQFF. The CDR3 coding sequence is TGTGCCAGCAGCTTACTAGCGGGGGGGAATGAGCAGTTCTTC.

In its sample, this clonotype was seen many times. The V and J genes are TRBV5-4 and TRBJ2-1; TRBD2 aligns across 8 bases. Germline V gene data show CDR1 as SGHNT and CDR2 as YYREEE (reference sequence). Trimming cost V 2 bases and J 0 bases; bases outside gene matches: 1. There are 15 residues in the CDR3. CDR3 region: CASSFAGGSYNEQFF. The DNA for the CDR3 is TGTGCCAGCAGCTTCGCGGGGGGCTCCTACAATGAGCAGTTCTTC.

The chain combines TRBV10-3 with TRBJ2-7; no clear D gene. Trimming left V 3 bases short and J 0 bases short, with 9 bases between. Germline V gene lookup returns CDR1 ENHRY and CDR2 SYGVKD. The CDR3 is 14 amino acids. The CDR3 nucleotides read TGTGCCATCAGTGACCAAGACAACTCCTACGAGCAGTACTTC. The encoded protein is CAISDQDNSYEQYF.

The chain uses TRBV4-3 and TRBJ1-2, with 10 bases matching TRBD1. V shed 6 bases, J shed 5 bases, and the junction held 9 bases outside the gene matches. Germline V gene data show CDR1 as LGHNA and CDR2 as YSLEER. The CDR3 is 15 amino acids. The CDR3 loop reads CASSSTGGPAYGYTF. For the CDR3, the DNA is TGCGCCAGCAGTTCGACAGGGGGCCCCGCTTATGGCTACACCTTC.

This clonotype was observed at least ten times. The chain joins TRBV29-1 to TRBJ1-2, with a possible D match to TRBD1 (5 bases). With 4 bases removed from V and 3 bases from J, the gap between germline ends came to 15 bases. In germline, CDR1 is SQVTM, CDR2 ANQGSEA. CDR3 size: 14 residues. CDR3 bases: TGCAGCGTTGCTCTCGCGGGGCACGACTATGGCTACACCTTC. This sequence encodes CSVALAGHDYGYTF.